The 9 T cell receptor beta chains below were found in one sample sequenced in a study of regulatory and conventional T cells in RAG deficiency. Conventional CD4+ T cells were sorted from blood as CD25-low CD127-high cells. Sequencing was performed with immunoSEQ multiplex PCR; in TCRdb, only in-frame clones are kept and a portion is missing. Here the sample spans approximately 21,000 clones, 95% to 97% being singletons. The same sample was also used in a study of regulatory T cells. Per that study: Primers: 52 TRBV forward and 13 TRBJ reverse.

The sequencing sample was made of CD25- CD4+ T cells sorted from blood. These receptors were obtained from a human donor in good health.

This clone appeared once. The chain uses TRBV28 and TRBJ1-1; TRBD1 aligns across 10 bases. The CDR3 covers 13 residues. Trimming at V came to 6 bases and at J to 11 bases, leaving 9 bases not matched to a gene. Germline assignment: CDR1 MDHEN and CDR2 SYDVKM. The CDR3 nucleotides read TGTGCCAGCAGCCAAACCGGGACAGGGGTGGCTTTCTTT. Amino acid sequence: CASSQTGTGVAFF.

J is TRBJ1-1 and V is TRBV30; TRBD1 is a possible D gene (5 bases). There are 12 residues in the CDR3. Germline-derived CDR1 and CDR2 are GTSNPN and SVGIG (reference sequence). V dropped 8 bases and J dropped 1 base, with 11 bases sitting between them. The DNA for the CDR3 is TGTGCCCTGGAGGGGCCGAACACTGAAGCTTTCTTT. It codes for CALEGPNTEAFF.

The J gene is TRBJ1-4, the V gene TRBV5-1; 12 bases align to TRBD1. In germline, CDR1 is SGHRS, CDR2 YFSETQ. V lost 4 bases to trimming and J lost 4 bases; unmatched junction nucleotides: 5. This CDR3 has 16 amino acids. In DNA form, the CDR3 reads TGCGCCAGCAGCCCGGGACAGGGGGCAGGTAATGAAAAACTGTTTTTT. Protein: CASSPGQGAGNEKLFF.

The chain combines TRBV30 with TRBJ1-2; perhaps TRBD1 as D (6 bases). V lost 2 bases to trimming and J lost 6 bases, with 13 bases between them. This CDR3 contains 13 residues. In germline, CDR1 is GTSNPN, CDR2 SVGIG (reference sequence). CDR3 region: CAWSQQGVDGYTF. Here the CDR3 DNA reads TGTGCCTGGAGTCAACAGGGAGTGGATGGCTACACCTTC.

The sample holds one count of this clone. The chain links TRBV9 to TRBJ2-3; D possibly corresponds to TRBD2 (7 bases). Between the trimmed V and J ends, which lost 0 bases and 4 bases, there was a span of 21 bases. Germline V gene lookup returns CDR1 SGDLS and CDR2 YYNGEE. The CDR3 length is 18 residues. The CDR3, as DNA: TGTGCCAGCAGCGTAGATATGTTCTGGGGGGGCGGATCAGATACGCAGTATTTT. Amino acid sequence: CASSVDMFWGGGSDTQYF.

V usage is TRBV27 and J usage is TRBJ2-7, with 7 positions matching TRBD2. This CDR3 region has 14 residues. The germline CDR1 and CDR2 sequences are MNHEY and SMNVEV (reference sequence). J lost 5 bases, V lost 8 bases, and 12 bases had no gene match. The CDR3, as DNA: TGTGCCAGCCGGGGGAGGGGAGCCTATAACGAGCAGTACTTC. It translates to CASRGRGAYNEQYF.

V gene TRBV5-1 combines with J gene TRBJ2-7, with TRBD1 identical over 10 bases. V trimming: 4 bases; J trimming: 2 bases; junction bases outside the gene matches: 3. Germline CDR1 reads SGHRS; CDR2 reads YFSETQ. CDR3 length equals 14 residues. CDR3 nucleotide sequence: TGCGCCAGCAGCACCGGACAGGGGGCCTACGAGCAGTACTTC. Translated, it gives CASSTGQGAYEQYF.

The gene calls are TRBV11-1 and TRBJ1-3, with 8 bases identical to TRBD1. The CDR3 covers 19 residues. The germline V gene encodes CDR1 SGHAT and CDR2 FQDESV (reference sequence). V trimming: 1 base; J trimming: 0 bases; junction bases outside the gene matches: 11. The CDR3 reads CASSLGDRFAPSSGNTIYF. DNA of the CDR3: TGTGCCAGCAGCTTAGGGGACAGGTTCGCCCCTTCCTCTGGAAACACCATATATTTT.

This clone was observed a single time. Other DNA sequences in the sample encode the same CDR3. This rearrangement joins TRBV2 to TRBJ1-6; 9 positions agree with TRBD1. J gave up 6 bases and V 4 bases, and 7 bases lay outside the gene matches. CDR1 is SNHLY and CDR2 is FYNNEI in the germline V gene. The CDR3 runs to 16 residues. The CDR3: CASSVGTGHSNSPLHF. CDR3 bases: TGTGCCAGCAGTGTAGGGACAGGGCACTCTAATTCACCCCTCCACTTT.